This passage covers 9 T cell receptor beta chains from one sample sequenced in a study of vaccination effects on CD4 cells after COVID-19. TCRdb's table, derived via immunoSEQ multiplex PCR, lists solely in-frame clones and lacks some. The table shows about 40,000 clones, with 73% occurring only once. Viral peptide pools were used in the ViraFEST assay to expand antigen-specific CD4+ T cells, and sequencing came afterward. Having been cultured for about ten days, the cells underwent CD4+ T cell isolation. The infection with SARS-CoV-2 (confirmed by PCR) occurred in this person between March and December 2020. No antigen is known for these receptors. The starting material was CD4+ T cells from PBMCs cultured with a peptide pool, obtained before COVID-19 vaccination. These receptors all come from a human donor who had a prior SARS-CoV-2 infection.

The CDR3: CASSLVGVRGTEAFF. Written as DNA, the CDR3 is TGCGCCAGCAGCTTGGTAGGGGTAAGAGGCACTGAAGCTTTCTTT. This chain links TRBV5-1 with TRBJ1-1, with D perhaps matching TRBD1 (5 bases). This CDR3 is built from 15 residues. Germline assignment: CDR1 SGHRS and CDR2 YFSETQ. V was shortened by 0 bases and J by 4 bases, with 13 bases between the two germline ends.

CDR3 in amino acids: CAGYRGPYNSPLHF. Written as DNA, the CDR3 is TGTGCCGGATACAGGGGACCCTATAATTCACCCCTCCACTTT. The gene calls are TRBV19 and TRBJ1-6; 7 bases are shared with TRBD1. This CDR3 is 14 amino acids long. J gave up 2 bases and V 11 bases, and 6 bases lay outside the gene matches. From germline, CDR1 is LNHDA and CDR2 SQIVND (reference sequence).

This chain links TRBV7-9 with TRBJ2-5; tentatively, D is TRBD1 (5 bases). Looked up from germline, CDR1 is SEHNR and CDR2 is FQNEAQ (reference sequence). V was shortened by 5 bases and J by 5 bases, with 18 bases between the two germline ends. The CDR3 consists of 15 residues. This CDR3 reads CASSPRGGETETQYF. For the CDR3, the DNA is TGTGCCAGCAGCCCTAGGGGTGGGGAAACGGAGACCCAGTACTTC.

The gene calls are TRBV28 and TRBJ2-5; no definite D call. Trimming cost V 1 base and J 5 bases, with 11 bases left between them. The CDR3 sequence is 14 residues long. CDR1 and CDR2 from the germline V gene are MDHEN and SYDVKM. CDR3 bases: TGTGCCAGCAGTTTATATCGCGAGAGGGAGACCCAGTACTTC. It encodes CASSLYRERETQYF.

This chain joins TRBV12-3 or TRBV12-4 and TRBJ1-1, with a weak D call TRBD1 (6 bases). V was shortened by 6 bases and J by 6 bases, with 14 bases between the two germline ends. The CDR3 has 13 amino acids. The CDR3 DNA reads as TGTGCCAGCAGACCAGGGGAGACGGCTGAAGCTTTCTTT. This sequence encodes CASRPGETAEAFF.

V is TRBV30 and J is TRBJ2-1, with D possibly matching TRBD2 (5 bases). The V end lost 3 bases, the J end lost 11 bases, and 17 bases lay between the germline ends. Germline V gene sequence: CDR1 GTSNPN, CDR2 SVGIG (reference sequence). The CDR3 has 13 amino acids. This CDR3 reads CAWRERGPGKQFF. The CDR3 nucleotides read TGTGCCTGGAGGGAAAGAGGACCCGGGAAGCAGTTCTTC. Full variable domain (missing parts from reference TRBV30 and TRBJ2-1): SQTIHQWPATLVQPVGSPLSLECTVEGTSNPNLYWYRQAAGRGLQLLFYSVGIGQISSEVPQNLSASRPQDRQFILSSKKLLLSDSGFYLCAWRERGPGKQFFGPGTRLTVL.

This chain connects TRBV11-2 to TRBJ2-5; 8 bases are shared with TRBD1. Germline V gives CDR1 SGHAT, CDR2 FQNNGV. After removal of 4 bases from V and 3 bases from J, the junction contained 4 bases not matched to a gene. The CDR3 totals 14 residues. CDR3 protein: CASSSNRGKETQYF. The CDR3 DNA sequence: TGTGCCAGCAGCTCTAACAGGGGGAAAGAGACCCAGTACTTC. The complete variable domain, with remaining parts taken from reference TRBV11-2 and TRBJ2-5, reads EAGVAQSPRYKIIEKRQSVAFWCNPISGHATLYWYQQILGQGPKLLIQFQNNGVVDDSQLPKDRFSAERLKGVDSTLKIQPAKLEDSAVYLCASSSNRGKETQYFGPGTRLLVL.

V gene TRBV7-9 combines with J gene TRBJ1-3, with 10 bases matching TRBD1. Per germline, CDR1 SEHNR and CDR2 FQNEAQ (reference sequence). Trimming removed 4 bases from V and 8 bases from J; junction bases left unmatched: 5. The CDR3 sequence is 14 residues long. The CDR3 DNA reads as TGTGCCAGCAGCTCGCGGACAGGGGGAGACACCATATATTTT. It specifies CASSSRTGGDTIYF.

This clone was observed a handful of times. The chain links TRBV18 to TRBJ2-1; possibly TRBD2 for D (5 bases). CDR3 length: 20 residues. The germline CDR1 and CDR2 sequences are KGHSH and LQKENI. The ends were cut back, 0 bases at V and 1 base at J, with 22 bases in the middle. The CDR3 DNA reads as TGTGCCAGCTCACCACCCTTGACTAACGACTATATAAGGTCCTACAATGAGCAGTTCTTC. Its translation is CASSPPLTNDYIRSYNEQFF.